Sequencing of this TCR beta chain was carried out in a study of shared clonotypes between healthy human individuals (TCRdb year 2020). With respect to the entire study: A few men and a couple of women, aged 18 to 49 years, made up the cohort. For each donor, CD4 naive and CD4 memory were each given three plates, CD8 naive was given two plates, and CD8 memory was given one plate. To estimate repertoire size and how much clonotypes are shared between individuals, the study performed deep sequencing of blood TCR repertoires from a few healthy adults. Libraries were prepared and TCR repertoires were sequenced by different laboratories using diverse techniques, in order to increase sequencing depth and limit assay-specific biases. Each donor's leukapheresis produced roughly between about 0.9 and 9.5 billion PBMCs.

With regard to this clone: Its cognate antigen has yet to be identified. The input lacks base qualities; no much larger clone sits a single base away.

Using the deep immunoSEQ assay, TCR CDR3 regions were amplified from genomic DNA by multiplex PCR. Extracted genomic DNA from each cell subset was spread evenly across all wells of several immunoSEQ 96-well plates, with each plate serving as a replicate. For sorted subsets, approximately 200 ng of genomic DNA, equivalent to roughly 30,000 T cell genomes, went into each replicate PCR. Purified libraries were quantified with a Qubit 3.0 fluorometer, sized on a Bioanalyzer 2100, and re-quantified with the KAPA Library Quantification kit. Each immunoSEQ 96-well plate was sequenced on its own single-read 150-cycle Illumina NextSeq 550 flow cell. As for the original processing: The immunoSEQ output contained only junctional sequences without quality scores, so filtering could not match that applied to full-length reads. To assign V/J genes and CDR3, sequences were annotated against IMGT germline references using PyIR, a Python wrapper for IgBLAST v1.9. Reads were removed for weak V/J assignments (E-value above 1e-6), missing CDR3, stop codons, out-of-frame junctions, or ambiguous translated residues. V3J clonotypes were defined as sequences sharing an identical inferred V gene, J gene, and CDR3 amino acid sequence. To compute the percentage overlap between repertoires, the number of shared unique clonotypes was divided by the size of the smaller repertoire. Three approaches were used to assess repertoire richness: RTK rarefaction, the Chao1 estimator, and Recon v2.1 estimates of unobserved clonotypes. For all TCRbeta clonotypes obtained by the gDNA method from several donors, generation probabilities were computed with OLGA. TCRdb's version of the immuneACCESS table is confined to in-frame rearrangements and falls short of the full clone set. An unresolved V gene accounts for under half of the shortfall where checked; the remainder is of unknown origin. The DNA was the basis for D and trimming; V, J and clone size are from that table. The sample data list roughly 2.2 million clones, and around 90% of these were observed just once. Approximately 0.41% of the sample comes from the top ten.

The research as a whole found: Naive subsets generally had larger estimated clonotype richness than memory subsets. Rarefaction of sorted-subset datasets indicated incomplete sequencing despite the large sequencing depth. Higher generation probabilities were observed for clonotypes shared by all four sorted-subset donors than for non-shared clonotypes. Sampling was restricted to blood, and TCR repertoires in tissue are likely to differ from TCR repertoires in blood. Sharing across a handful of donors was observed for approximately 5% of naive CD4, 3% to 3.5% of naive CD8, about 2.3% of memory CD4, and roughly 0.4% of memory CD8 clonotypes. The small number of donors limited the genetic and exposure-history diversity represented. Based on pairwise subsampling, the degree of clonotype sharing among donors was expected to be affected by sequencing depth.

Counted from cysteine to phenylalanine, this CDR3 has 15 amino acids. Left in the record is the CDR3 DNA by itself, 45 bases read in frame from the first base. Between the V and J ends, shortened by 2 bases and 3 bases respectively, the junction contains 15 bases. In the germline V gene, CDR1 corresponds to SGDLS and CDR2 to YYNGEE. The donors were healthy, HIV-negative adults who had no recently reported acute infections or vaccinations. Every donor was a Caucasian adult living in Nashville, Tennessee, USA. CD4+ T cells were enriched by magnetic negative selection, after which naive cells were positively selected on CD45RA and the negative fraction was taken as the memory subset. After blood collection by leukapheresis, PBMCs were isolated using Ficoll-Histopaque density gradient centrifugation and then cryopreserved in the vapor phase of liquid nitrogen. Purity and quantity of every magnetically sorted T cell population were checked by analytical flow cytometry. Genomic DNA was isolated from each sorted fraction and quantified by UV absorbance on a Nanodrop 2000c.

This TCR came from a young man in good health. Some clones in this sample may be carry-over from other donors' samples. The sequence is built from TRBV9 and TRBJ2-7, with a tentative D call of TRBD1 or TRBD2, each matching 6 bases. Sequencing was carried out using naive CD4+ T cells from PBMCs. The cell subset or site label here, explained by the study, means: CD45RA+ positively selected. The CDR3 reads CASSVRGDTYYEQYF. In nucleotides, the sequence is TGTGCCAGCAGCGTGAGGGGGGACACCTACTACGAGCAGTACTTC.